Listed here are 32 T cell receptor beta chains from one sample, sequenced in a study of T-cell reconstitution after alpha-beta-depleted transplantation in children. Unique molecular identifiers tagged the TCRbeta library. Each CDR3 protein is one row after TCRdb ran MiXCR on the PCR reads. The profile shows around 250,000 distinct CDR3 sequences, roughly a quarter of them singletons. The source was PBMCs, collected before TCRalphabeta/CD19-depleted stem cell transplant. Source of these receptors: a girl aged 2 to 10 with Fanconi anemia, due to receive a stem cell transplant.

This clonotype has just a few counts. A much more abundant neighbour one base away suggests this may be a read error. This sequence joins TRBV10-3 and TRBJ2-7, with TRBD1 identical over 7 bases. V gave up 5 bases and J gave up 0 bases; unmatched junction bases: 1. The germline CDR1 and CDR2 sequences are ENHRY and SYGVKD. The CDR3 has 13 amino acids. CDR3 region: CAISWDSSYEQYF. CDR3 coding DNA: TGTGCCATCAGTTGGGACAGCTCCTACGAGCAGTACTTC.

This clonotype was picked up many times. The chain recombines TRBV6-5 with TRBJ1-1; a possible D gene is TRBD1 (6 bases). Germline V lookup: CDR1 MNHEY, CDR2 SVGAGI. Deletions cut 2 bases from V and 1 base from J, with 17 bases between. This CDR3 comprises 17 residues. CDR3 coding DNA: TGTGCCAGCAGTTACCTGACCAGGGGAATACGGAACACTGAAGCTTTCTTT. Amino acids: CASSYLTRGIRNTEAFF.

This clonotype was picked up many times. V is TRBV28 and J is TRBJ2-7; 10 bases match TRBD1. Germline V CDR1 and CDR2: MDHEN, SYDVKM. The trim removed 6 bases at V and 3 bases at J, leaving 2 bases unmatched. The CDR3 contains 13 residues. The CDR3, as DNA: TGTGCCAGCAGGACAGGGGGCAGCTACGAGCAGTACTTC. Translated: CASRTGGSYEQYF.

In its sample, this clonotype was seen a few times. The V call is TRBV7-9, the J call TRBJ2-7; D not resolved. CDR1 is SEHNR and CDR2 is FQNEAQ in the germline V gene (reference sequence). The CDR3 has 14 residues. Trimming removed 1 base from V and 0 bases from J, with 7 bases in between. The CDR3 sequence is CASSLVEVSYEQYF. CDR3 nucleotides: TGTGCCAGCAGCTTAGTCGAGGTCTCCTACGAGCAGTACTTC.

This clonotype appeared many times. The chain is built from TRBV29-1 and TRBJ1-1; TRBD1 might be the D (6 bases). The CDR3 sequence is 12 residues long. Trimming pared 6 bases from V and 1 base from J, leaving 9 bases between. Germline CDR1 is SQVTM and CDR2 is ANQGSEA. CDR3 DNA sequence: TGCAGCGTCCGGACAGAGAACACTGAAGCTTTCTTT. This translates into CSVRTENTEAFF.

Ten or more counts support this clonotype. V usage is TRBV20-1 and J usage is TRBJ2-7; D remains ambiguous. Germline loops: CDR1 DFQATT, CDR2 SNEGSKA (reference sequence). CDR3 size: 11 residues. Trimming shortened V by 6 bases and J by 2 bases, and 8 bases separated the two germline ends. The DNA for the CDR3 is TGCAGTGCGGACCAGACCTACGAGCAGTACTTC. Translated: CSADQTYEQYF.

This chain links TRBV30 with TRBJ1-1; D call uncertain. The CDR3 length is 14 residues. The germline CDR1 and CDR2 sequences are GTSNPN and SVGIG (reference sequence). V dropped 0 bases and J dropped 0 bases, with 8 bases sitting between them. The CDR3 region has the DNA TGTGCCTGGAGTGTATACGTTTTGAACACTGAAGCTTTCTTT. This codes for CAWSVYVLNTEAFF.

This sequence joins TRBV28 and TRBJ2-1; 9 nucleotides align to TRBD2. Looked up from germline, CDR1 is MDHEN and CDR2 is SYDVKM. The CDR3 spans 16 residues. J lost 8 bases, V lost 4 bases, and 12 bases had no gene match. Written as DNA, the CDR3 is TGTGCCAGCAGTTATGGGGCCGGGACTAGCTTCGATGAGCAGTTCTTC. Translated, it gives CASSYGAGTSFDEQFF.

This clonotype has ten or more counts. V and J are TRBV4-2 and TRBJ2-1; the match to TRBD2 covers 7 bases. This CDR3 has 17 residues. The V and J ends lost 0 bases and 1 base, in that order; junction bases with no gene match: 6. CDR1 is LGHNA, CDR2 YNFKEQ, per germline. The CDR3 nucleotides read TGTGCCAGCAGCCAAGATTCCAGCGGGATGTCCTACAATGAGCAGTTCTTC. This gives the protein CASSQDSSGMSYNEQFF.

At least ten counts were recorded for this clonotype. This chain uses TRBV29-1 with TRBJ1-2; a possible D gene is TRBD1 (5 bases). The CDR3 sequence is 14 residues long. Per germline, CDR1 SQVTM and CDR2 ANQGSEA. V was trimmed by 6 bases and J by 2 bases, leaving 16 bases between them. CDR3 coding DNA: TGCAGCGTCGCCCCAGGGACGGCCAACTATGGCTACACCTTC. This codes for CSVAPGTANYGYTF.

This clonotype was found a few times. The rearrangement joins TRBV20-1 to TRBJ1-5; D is unresolved. CDR3 size: 13 residues. CDR1 and CDR2 (germline): DFQATT, SNEGSKA (reference sequence). V lost 3 bases and J lost 3, with 9 bases in between. CDR3: CSASWRFNQPQHF. DNA for the CDR3: TGCAGTGCTAGTTGGAGGTTCAATCAGCCCCAGCATTTT.

This clonotype was found a few times. The chain combines TRBV7-2 with TRBJ2-7; D gene unclear. Trimming left V 1 base short and J 0 bases short, with 7 bases between. This CDR3 has 14 residues. The germline gives CDR1 SGHTA, CDR2 FQGNSA. The CDR3 loop reads CASSLDSDSYEQYF. CDR3 nucleotide sequence: TGTGCCAGCAGCTTAGACAGCGACTCCTACGAGCAGTACTTC.

This chain links TRBV5-1 with TRBJ1-3, with 11 bases lining up with TRBD1. Germline V gene lookup returns CDR1 SGHRS and CDR2 YFSETQ. V lost 0 bases and J lost 0; bases outside the gene matches: 8. The CDR3 runs 19 residues. This CDR3 is CASSLGTGGLPFSGNTIYF. For the CDR3, the DNA is TGCGCCAGCAGCTTGGGGACAGGGGGCCTACCTTTCTCTGGAAACACCATATATTTT.

The V call is TRBV15, the J call TRBJ2-3; D is unresolved. The CDR3 loop spans 14 amino acids. Germline CDR1 is LNHNV and CDR2 is YYDKDF (reference sequence). The V and J ends lost 0 bases and 2 bases respectively, with 6 bases between them. CDR3 protein: CATSRDRPTDTQYF. The CDR3 DNA reads as TGTGCCACCAGCAGAGACAGGCCCACAGATACGCAGTATTTT.

This clonotype was observed many times. The chain joins TRBV20-1 to TRBJ2-5, with 8 bases that match TRBD1. The CDR3 sequence is 17 residues long. Germline lookup yields CDR1 DFQATT and CDR2 SNEGSKA (reference sequence). Losses at the gene ends were 3 bases for V and 0 bases for J; bases not matched to a gene: 12. CDR3 DNA: TGCAGTGCTAGCCACGCTCGATGGACAGGGTACCAAGAGACCCAGTACTTC. Encoded protein: CSASHARWTGYQETQYF.

The CDR3 loop is CASSGGRGSSDTQYF. The CDR3 DNA sequence: TGTGCCAGCAGTGGAGGGAGGGGTTCCTCAGATACGCAGTATTTT. V and J are TRBV2 and TRBJ2-3, with 7 bases aligning to TRBD2. This CDR3 has 15 residues. Trimming took 4 bases from V and 4 from J; bases not matched to a gene: 8. Germline values: CDR1 SNHLY, CDR2 FYNNEI.

This clonotype showed up many times. The rearrangement links TRBV6-5 to TRBJ2-5, with D possibly TRBD1 on 6 matching bases. V was cut by 0 bases and J by 3 bases, with 17 bases left in between. CDR1 is MNHEY and CDR2 is SVGAGI in the germline V gene. The CDR3 totals 17 residues. The CDR3 loop reads CASSYSPTGVSKETQYF. For the CDR3, the DNA is TGTGCCAGCAGTTACTCCCCGACAGGAGTGAGCAAAGAGACCCAGTACTTC.

V and J are TRBV4-1 and TRBJ2-7; 9 bases are a match to TRBD2. CDR1 and CDR2 (germline): MGHRA, YSYEKL. CDR3 length: 14 residues. With V trimmed by 4 bases and J by 5 bases, 6 bases remained unmatched. Here the CDR3 DNA reads TGCGCCAGCAGCCCCGGACTAGCGATACACGAGCAGTACTTC. Translated, it gives CASSPGLAIHEQYF.

The V and J genes are TRBV6-5 and TRBJ2-7, with D hard to call. Trimming took off 2 bases at V and 3 bases at J, with 20 bases between the two ends. CDR1 and CDR2 (germline): MNHEY, SVGAGI. The CDR3 extends over 17 amino acids. CDR3 region: CASSYTWTPHSVYEQYF. The CDR3, as DNA: TGTGCCAGCAGTTACACCTGGACCCCCCACTCCGTCTACGAGCAGTACTTC.

The J gene is TRBJ1-2, the V gene TRBV29-1; D possibly corresponds to TRBD1 (5 bases). The length of the CDR3 is 12 residues. CDR1 and CDR2 from the germline V gene are SQVTM and ANQGSEA. Trimming took off 4 bases at V and 7 bases at J, with 13 bases between the two ends. The CDR3 loop reads CSVAPGRFGYTF. DNA for the CDR3: TGCAGCGTTGCGCCAGGGAGGTTTGGCTACACCTTC.

This clonotype showed up just a few times. The CDR3 DNA follows: TGCAGTGCTAGCAAACTAGCGGGAACGACCTACGAGCAGTACTTC. Its translation is CSASKLAGTTYEQYF. The genes are TRBV20-1 and TRBJ2-7; 10 bases are shared with TRBD2. CDR1 is DFQATT and CDR2 is SNEGSKA in the germline V gene (reference sequence). V lost 3 bases, J lost 2 bases, and 7 bases stayed unmatched. There are 15 residues in the CDR3.

Many counts were recorded for this clonotype. This chain connects TRBV25-1 to TRBJ2-5; no clear D. Germline V gene lookup returns CDR1 MGHDK and CDR2 SYGVNS. The CDR3 extends over 16 amino acids. V gave up 3 bases and J gave up 3 bases, with 17 bases separating them. Here the CDR3 DNA reads TGTGCCAGCAGTGAGAAACCACGACATGAGAAAGAGACCCAGTACTTC. Its protein product is CASSEKPRHEKETQYF.

The chain is built from TRBV5-5 and TRBJ1-2; 8 positions match TRBD1. V was clipped by 1 base and J by 4 bases; unmatched bases: 9. This CDR3 is built from 16 residues. Germline lookup yields CDR1 SGHKS and CDR2 YYEKEE (reference sequence). This CDR3 reads CASSLSGQVKPYGYTF. The CDR3 DNA sequence: TGTGCCAGCAGCTTGTCGGGACAGGTTAAACCCTATGGCTACACCTTC.

This clonotype was detected ten times or more. CDR3 sequence reads: CASSYPGAYQPQHF. CDR3 nucleotides: TGTGCCAGCAGTTACCCGGGTGCCTATCAGCCCCAGCATTTT. The gene calls are TRBV6-5 and TRBJ1-5; no firm D call. V was pared by 2 bases and J by 5 bases, with 10 bases between. The CDR3 covers 14 residues. Germline values: CDR1 MNHEY, CDR2 SVGAGI.

In this sample, this clonotype turned up many times. The V call is TRBV29-1, the J call TRBJ1-4; possibly TRBD1 for D (5 bases). CDR1 and CDR2 (germline): SQVTM, ANQGSEA. V was trimmed by 4 bases and J by 5 bases, leaving 11 bases between them. The CDR3 extends over 13 amino acids. The CDR3 loop is CSVGGTSNEKLFF. In nucleotides, the CDR3 is TGCAGCGTTGGAGGGACCTCCAATGAAAAACTGTTTTTT.

This clonotype was recorded a few times. The rearrangement joins TRBV18 to TRBJ2-1; weak D call: TRBD1 (6 bases). The CDR3 is made up of 17 amino acids. Looked up from germline, CDR1 is KGHSH and CDR2 is LQKENI. The V and J ends lost 0 bases and 1 base respectively, with 13 bases between them. For the CDR3, the DNA is TGTGCCAGCTCACCACCTCAGGGGTACCCATCCTACAATGAGCAGTTCTTC. It yields the protein CASSPPQGYPSYNEQFF.

In this sample, this clonotype turned up a few times. This chain connects TRBV29-1 to TRBJ2-5, with unresolved D. CDR1 and CDR2 from the germline V gene are SQVTM and ANQGSEA. The CDR3 has 13 residues. Trimming removed 3 bases from V and 2 bases from J, with 10 bases in between. As DNA, the CDR3 is TGCAGCGTTGATTCACAGACACAAGAGACCCAGTACTTC. Residues: CSVDSQTQETQYF.

The rearrangement uses TRBV4-2 and TRBJ2-7; D gene uncertain. CDR1 and CDR2 from the germline V gene are LGHNA and YNFKEQ. The ends were cut back, 4 bases at V and 6 bases at J, with 13 bases in the middle. This CDR3 region has 13 residues. The CDR3 reads CASSPDFFCEQYF. CDR3 DNA: TGTGCCAGCAGCCCCGACTTCTTCTGCGAGCAGTACTTC.

This clonotype occurred many times. This chain connects TRBV28 to TRBJ2-7; 13 bases are shared with TRBD2. Losses at the gene ends were 5 bases for V and 3 bases for J; bases not matched to a gene: 7. CDR1 and CDR2 from the germline V gene are MDHEN and SYDVKM. This CDR3 spans 16 amino acids. The CDR3 nucleotides read TGTGCCAGCAGTCGTGGGACTAGCGGGACCGACTACGAGCAGTACTTC. Translating it yields CASSRGTSGTDYEQYF. The full variable domain, completed using reference TRBV28 and TRBJ2-7, is DVKVTQSSRYLVKRTGEKVFLECVQDMDHENMFWYRQDPGLGLRLIYFSYDVKMKEKGDIPEGYSVSREKKERFSLILESASTNQTSMYLCASSRGTSGTDYEQYFGPGTRLTVT.

This clonotype was found a few times. The rearrangement links TRBV7-2 to TRBJ2-5; D unresolved. Germline V gene data show CDR1 as SGHTA and CDR2 as FQGNSA. Trimming took off 5 bases at V and 3 bases at J, with 10 bases between the two ends. The CDR3 is 13 residues long. CDR3 DNA: TGTGCCAGCAGCAGAGAGAGAAAAGAGACCCAGTACTTC. Protein product: CASSRERKETQYF.

This chain joins TRBV5-1 and TRBJ1-6; 9 bases match TRBD1. This CDR3 has 15 residues. The germline V gene encodes CDR1 SGHRS and CDR2 YFSETQ. Trimming cost V 0 bases and J 7 bases; bases outside gene matches: 2. The CDR3 here is CASSLVGTGNSPLHF. The CDR3 nucleotides are TGCGCCAGCAGCTTGGTGGGGACAGGGAATTCACCCCTCCACTTT.

This sequence joins TRBV7-9 and TRBJ2-7; D could derive from TRBD1 or TRBD2 (5 bases each). Germline CDR1 and CDR2: SEHNR and FQNEAQ (reference sequence). The germline V and J ends were trimmed by 2 bases and 4 bases, with 18 bases remaining between them. The CDR3 has 16 residues. The CDR3 DNA sequence: TGTGCCAGCAGCTTATGGTCAGTCGGGGCGAAGTACGAGCAGTACTTC. Its protein product is CASSLWSVGAKYEQYF.